One and the same sample provided the 18 T cell receptor beta chains below, sequenced in a study of early T cells in non-severe SARS-CoV-2 infection. TCRdb re-analysed the 5' RACE reads in MiXCR, keeping a single row per CDR3 protein. The table lists tens of thousands of distinct CDR3 sequences, around 11% of them singletons, with less than 3.5% in the top ten. Sequences were derived from whole blood, sampled at baseline. These receptors were obtained from an adult who was a healthcare worker with PCR-confirmed SARS-CoV-2 infection or an uninfected control (not recorded which).

A few counts support this clonotype. The chain links TRBV25-1 to TRBJ2-4; 9 bases align to TRBD1. Germline CDR1 is MGHDK and CDR2 is SYGVNS. The CDR3 is 15 residues long. Trimming removed 8 bases from V and 8 bases from J; junction bases left unmatched: 13. CDR3 nucleotides: TGTGCCAGCGCCCCCCCCGGGACAGGGACGGACATTCAGTACTTC. Residues: CASAPPGTGTDIQYF.

Only a few counts were recorded for this clonotype. This chain uses TRBV27 with TRBJ1-5, with D possibly TRBD1 on 5 matching bases. This CDR3 contains 16 residues. Germline V gives CDR1 MNHEY, CDR2 SMNVEV (reference sequence). Trimming took off 3 bases at V and 0 bases at J, with 12 bases between the two ends. CDR3 in amino acids: CASSFLTGGSNQPQHF. In nucleotides, the CDR3 is TGTGCCAGCAGTTTTCTTACAGGAGGTAGCAATCAGCCCCAGCATTTT.

This clonotype has more than one count but fewer than ten. The J gene is TRBJ2-2, the V gene TRBV29-1; possibly TRBD2 for D (5 bases). The CDR3 spans 11 residues. V gave up 3 bases and J gave up 9 bases, with 8 bases separating them. The germline V gene has CDR1 SQVTM and CDR2 ANQGSEA. Here the CDR3 reads CSVDGGRELFF. In DNA, the CDR3 is TGCAGCGTTGATGGCGGGCGGGAGCTGTTTTTT.

This clonotype turned up a few times. The chain couples TRBV27 to TRBJ1-1, with no clear D. CDR1 and CDR2 (germline): MNHEY, SMNVEV (reference sequence). The CDR3 has 14 amino acids. Trimming took 5 bases from V and 1 from J, leaving 11 bases between them. The CDR3 loop is CASSPLPANTEAFF. In nucleotides, the CDR3 is TGTGCCAGCAGTCCTCTCCCTGCGAACACTGAAGCTTTCTTT.

Ten or more counts support this clonotype. The chain links TRBV2 to TRBJ2-7, with D hard to call. Between the trimmed V and J ends, which lost 8 bases and 2 bases, there was a span of 13 bases. The CDR3 is 13 residues long. CDR1 is SNHLY, CDR2 FYNNEI, per germline. Here the CDR3 reads CASVSPTTYEQYF. The CDR3 DNA reads TGTGCCAGCGTTTCACCAACTACCTACGAGCAGTACTTC.

This clonotype was recorded at least ten times. At one boundary the junction diverges from the germline segment, which might be a read error. This chain uses TRBV18 with TRBJ2-3; D is unresolved. CDR1 is KGHSH and CDR2 is LQKENI in the germline V gene. The CDR3 extends over 17 amino acids. CDR3 sequence: CASSSPNSGSSTDTQYF. CDR3 DNA: TGTGCCAGCTCATCACCCAACTCAGGTTCTAGCACAGATACGCAGTATTTT.

There are many counts of this clonotype. This sequence joins TRBV7-9 and TRBJ2-5, with D perhaps given as TRBD1 or TRBD2 (5 bases each). In germline, CDR1 is SEHNR, CDR2 FQNEAQ (reference sequence). V gave up 5 bases and J gave up 5 bases, with 15 bases separating them. The CDR3 is 14 amino acids. The CDR3 DNA reads TGTGCCAGCAGCCCAACTTGGGGGATGGAGACCCAGTACTTC. It specifies CASSPTWGMETQYF.

The gene calls are TRBV11-2 and TRBJ2-5; 8 nucleotides match TRBD2. Germline V lookup: CDR1 SGHAT, CDR2 FQNNGV. V gave up 4 bases and J gave up 4 bases; unmatched junction bases: 5. The CDR3 covers 14 residues. CDR3 DNA sequence: TGTGCCAGCAGCTCCAGGACTAGCTTAGAGACCCAGTACTTC. Its protein product is CASSSRTSLETQYF.

The chain recombines TRBV7-6 with TRBJ1-2; tentatively, D is TRBD1 (6 bases). The CDR3 contains 15 residues. Germline V gene lookup returns CDR1 SGHVS and CDR2 FNYEAQ. Trimming shortened V by 4 bases and J by 8 bases, and 20 bases separated the two germline ends. CDR3: CASSSYGGRGGGYTF. In DNA, the CDR3 is TGTGCCAGCAGCTCCTATGGTGGCAGGGGAGGAGGCTACACCTTC.

This clonotype was seen a handful of times. The V gene is TRBV4-1, the J gene TRBJ1-2, with 7 bases lining up with TRBD1. V was pared by 0 bases and J by 4 bases, with 2 bases of the junction left unmatched. Germline V gene sequence: CDR1 MGHRA, CDR2 YSYEKL. The CDR3 loop spans 14 amino acids. As DNA, the CDR3 is TGCGCCAGCAGCCAAGAGACAGGGTCCTATGGCTACACCTTC. Translated: CASSQETGSYGYTF.

This clonotype occurred once. Being one base from a much bigger clone, this may be a read error. The CDR3 nucleotides read TGCTCCAGCAGCGCGGGGACAGTTAATTCCGTCGAAGCTTTCTTT. Translating it yields CSSSAGTVNSVEAFF. This sequence joins TRBV5-1 and TRBJ1-1; TRBD1 matches 7 bases. Germline CDR1 is SGHRS and CDR2 is YFSETQ. The CDR3 consists of 15 residues.

This clonotype was observed a few times. The genes are TRBV29-1 and TRBJ1-3; D is undetermined. Germline V gene lookup returns CDR1 SQVTM and CDR2 ANQGSEA. V shed 6 bases and J shed 4 bases, with 13 bases lying between them. The CDR3 has 13 amino acids. CDR3 sequence reads: CSVRSWAGNTIYF. The DNA for the CDR3 is TGCAGCGTCCGGTCGTGGGCCGGAAACACCATATATTTT.

The V gene is TRBV2, the J gene TRBJ1-4; tentatively, D is TRBD1 (6 bases). This CDR3 contains 14 residues. From germline, CDR1 is SNHLY and CDR2 FYNNEI. Trimming took off 7 bases at V and 10 bases at J, with 19 bases between the two ends. The CDR3: CASKDNRAPGKLFF. CDR3 nucleotides: TGTGCCAGCAAGGATAACAGGGCCCCGGGAAAACTGTTTTTT. Combining the CDR3 with reference TRBV2 and TRBJ1-4 gives the whole variable domain EPEVTQTPSHQVTQMGQEVILRCVPISNHLYFYWYRQILGQKVEFLVSFYNNEISEKSEIFDDQFSVERPDGSNFTLKIRSTKLEDSAMYFCASKDNRAPGKLFFGSGTQLSVL.

For the CDR3, the DNA is TGTGCCAGCAGCGTAGGGGGGGTCTCCTACGAGCAGTACTTC. Encoded protein: CASSVGGVSYEQYF. This chain links TRBV9 with TRBJ2-7; D may be TRBD2 (6 bases). Germline V gene data show CDR1 as SGDLS and CDR2 as YYNGEE. The CDR3 is made up of 14 amino acids. Trimming removed 0 bases from V and 0 bases from J, with 7 bases in between.

This clonotype was picked up a small number of times. The J gene is TRBJ2-1, the V gene TRBV2; 9 bases line up with TRBD1. Germline CDR1 reads SNHLY; CDR2 reads FYNNEI. The length of the CDR3 is 13 residues. The J segment lost 12 bases and the V segment lost 4 bases, leaving 7 bases of the junction unmatched. CDR3 loop: CASSANRGRGQFF. In nucleotides, the CDR3 is TGTGCCAGCAGTGCGAACAGGGGGCGGGGGCAGTTCTTC.

V and J are TRBV7-8 and TRBJ2-4; D is perhaps TRBD1 (7 bases). CDR3 length: 18 residues. CDR1 is SGHVS, CDR2 FQNEAQ, per germline. The germline V and J ends were trimmed by 5 bases and 2 bases, with 22 bases remaining between them. CDR3 region: CASSATQRQGLTKNIQYF. In DNA, the CDR3 is TGTGCCAGCAGCGCAACTCAAAGACAGGGACTTACCAAAAACATTCAGTACTTC.

This clonotype has more than one count but fewer than ten. V is TRBV30 and J is TRBJ1-1; D is undetermined. The ends were cut back, 0 bases at V and 5 bases at J, with 13 bases in the middle. This CDR3 comprises 14 residues. CDR1 GTSNPN and CDR2 SVGIG come from the germline V gene (reference sequence). This chain's CDR3 is CAWSVLVSGTEAFF. CDR3 coding DNA: TGTGCCTGGAGTGTACTCGTAAGTGGTACTGAAGCTTTCTTT.

The V gene is TRBV10-3, the J gene TRBJ1-1; 7 bases map to TRBD1. The length of the CDR3 is 12 residues. Germline V gene sequence: CDR1 ENHRY, CDR2 SYGVKD. V gave up 8 bases and J gave up 12 bases; unmatched junction bases: 12. The CDR3 bases are TGTGCCATCCGCCACCCACAGGGGAGGTCTTTCTTT. Residues: CAIRHPQGRSFF.